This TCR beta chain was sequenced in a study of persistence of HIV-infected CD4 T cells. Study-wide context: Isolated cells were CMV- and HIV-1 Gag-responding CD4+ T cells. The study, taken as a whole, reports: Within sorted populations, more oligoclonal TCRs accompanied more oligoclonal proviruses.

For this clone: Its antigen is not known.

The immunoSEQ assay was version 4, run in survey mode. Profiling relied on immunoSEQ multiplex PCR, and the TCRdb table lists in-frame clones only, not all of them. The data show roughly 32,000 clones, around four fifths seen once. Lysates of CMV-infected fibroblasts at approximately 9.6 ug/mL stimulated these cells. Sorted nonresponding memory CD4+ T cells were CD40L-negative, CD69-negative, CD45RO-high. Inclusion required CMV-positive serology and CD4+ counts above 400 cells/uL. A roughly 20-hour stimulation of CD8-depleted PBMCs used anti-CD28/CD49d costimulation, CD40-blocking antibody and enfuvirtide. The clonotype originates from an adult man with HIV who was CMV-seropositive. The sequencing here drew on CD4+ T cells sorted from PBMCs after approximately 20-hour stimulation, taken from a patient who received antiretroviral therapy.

Here the CDR3 reads CASSQYQGSYGYTF. The CDR3 region has the DNA TGTGCCAGCAGCCAATATCAGGGCTCCTATGGCTACACCTTC. The rearrangement links TRBV16 to TRBJ1-2, with D possibly matching TRBD1 (5 bases). Germline V lookup: CDR1 KGHSY, CDR2 FQNENV. Trimming cost V 1 base and J 4 bases, with 10 bases left between them. The CDR3 is made up of 14 amino acids.